This TCR beta chain was documented in a study of blood T cell repertoires in COVID-19. Repertoires were generated with immunoSEQ multiplex PCR, while TCRdb's copy carries only in-frame clones and drops some. The sample has hundreds of thousands of clones, over 80% seen once. Germline lookup yields CDR1 MNHEY and CDR2 SVGAGI. The CDR3 is 14 amino acids. The ends lost 6 bases at V and 7 bases at J; junction bases unmatched: 10. The TCR comes from a woman between 18 and 30 years old who had recovered from COVID-19. The V gene is TRBV6-5, the J gene TRBJ2-7; 9 bases align to TRBD1. The sequencing input was PBMCs or T cells enriched from blood (not recorded which). The CDR3 coding sequence is TGTGCCAGCAGCACCGGGACAGGGTTTCAAGAGCAGTACTTC. It codes for CASSTGTGFQEQYF.